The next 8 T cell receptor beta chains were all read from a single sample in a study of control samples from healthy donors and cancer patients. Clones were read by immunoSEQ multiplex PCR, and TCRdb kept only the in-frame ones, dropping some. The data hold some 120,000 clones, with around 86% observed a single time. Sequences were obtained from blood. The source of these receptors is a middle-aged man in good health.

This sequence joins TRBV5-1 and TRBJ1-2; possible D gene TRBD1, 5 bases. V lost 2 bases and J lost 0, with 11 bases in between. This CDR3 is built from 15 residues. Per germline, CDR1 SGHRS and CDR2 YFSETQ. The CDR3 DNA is TGCGCCAGCAGCTTAGCGACAGCATCTAACTATGGCTACACCTTC. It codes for CASSLATASNYGYTF.

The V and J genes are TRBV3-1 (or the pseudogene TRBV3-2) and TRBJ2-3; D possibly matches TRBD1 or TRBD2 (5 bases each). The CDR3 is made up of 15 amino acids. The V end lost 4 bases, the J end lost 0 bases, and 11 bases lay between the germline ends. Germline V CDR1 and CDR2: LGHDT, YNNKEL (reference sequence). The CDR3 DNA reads TGTGCCAGCAGCCTTTACAGGACTAGCACAGATACGCAGTATTTT. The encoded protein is CASSLYRTSTDTQYF.

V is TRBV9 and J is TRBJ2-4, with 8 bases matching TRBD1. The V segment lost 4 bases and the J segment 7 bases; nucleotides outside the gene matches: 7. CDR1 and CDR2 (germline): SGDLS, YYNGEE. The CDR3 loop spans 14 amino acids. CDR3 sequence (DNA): TGTGCCAGCAGCTCGGACAGGGTTGAGAACATTCAGTACTTC. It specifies CASSSDRVENIQYF.

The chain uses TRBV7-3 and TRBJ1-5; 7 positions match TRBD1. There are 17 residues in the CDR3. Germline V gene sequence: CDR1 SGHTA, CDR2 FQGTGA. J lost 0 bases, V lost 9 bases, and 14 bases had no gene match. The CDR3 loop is CARCPGGRGYSNQPQHF. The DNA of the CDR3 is TGTGCCAGGTGTCCAGGGGGGCGAGGGTATAGCAATCAGCCCCAGCATTTT.

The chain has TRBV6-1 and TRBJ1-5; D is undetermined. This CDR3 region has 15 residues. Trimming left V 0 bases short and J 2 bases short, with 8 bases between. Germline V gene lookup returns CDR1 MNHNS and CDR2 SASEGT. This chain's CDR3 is CASSEAHGGNQPQHF. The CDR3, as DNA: TGTGCCAGCAGTGAAGCGCATGGGGGCAATCAGCCCCAGCATTTT.

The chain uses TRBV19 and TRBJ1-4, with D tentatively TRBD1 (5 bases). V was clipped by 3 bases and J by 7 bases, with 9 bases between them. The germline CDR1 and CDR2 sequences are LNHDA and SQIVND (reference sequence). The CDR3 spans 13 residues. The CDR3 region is CASSISRAEKLFF. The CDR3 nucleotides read TGTGCCAGTAGTATTTCCAGGGCTGAAAAACTGTTTTTT.

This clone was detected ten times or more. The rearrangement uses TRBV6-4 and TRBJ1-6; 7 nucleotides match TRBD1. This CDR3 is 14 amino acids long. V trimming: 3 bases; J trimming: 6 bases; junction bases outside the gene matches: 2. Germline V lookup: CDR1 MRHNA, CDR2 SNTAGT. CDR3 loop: CASSDQGGNSPLHF. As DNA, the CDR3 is TGTGCCAGCAGTGATCAGGGGGGTAATTCACCCCTCCACTTT.

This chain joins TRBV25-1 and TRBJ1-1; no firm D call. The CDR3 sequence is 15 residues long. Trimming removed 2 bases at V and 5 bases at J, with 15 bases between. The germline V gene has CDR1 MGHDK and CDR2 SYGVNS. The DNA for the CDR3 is TGTGCCAGCAGTGAAGAGGTCCCTGGAGGGACTGAAGCTTTCTTT. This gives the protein CASSEEVPGGTEAFF.